Shown below are 19 T cell receptor beta chains from a single sample sequenced in a study of CD8 T cells in Susac syndrome. An amount of RNA that ranged from roughly 0.45 to 1 ug was reverse transcribed with random hexamers. TCRdb re-called the immunoSEQ multiplex PCR reads with MiXCR, one entry per CDR3 protein. The table has approximately 100,000 distinct CDR3 sequences, approximately 94% seen once. The sequenced sample was CD8+ T cells from PBMCs. These receptors all stem from a human donor with Susac syndrome.

The chain combines TRBV9 with TRBJ2-3; 9 nucleotides agree with TRBD2. Germline V CDR1 and CDR2: SGDLS, YYNGEE. The CDR3 runs 19 residues. The ends lost 4 bases at V and 2 bases at J; junction bases unmatched: 17. DNA of the CDR3: TGTGCCAGCAGCTTCCCCCGGGGGGCTAGCGGGGCGAACACAGATACGCAGTATTTT. It yields the protein CASSFPRGASGANTDTQYF.

DNA for the CDR3: TGCGCCAGCAGCTTGGGTACAGGGGCGGAGACCCAGTACTTC. The encoded protein is CASSLGTGAETQYF. The J gene is TRBJ2-5, the V gene TRBV5-1, with 7 bases identical to TRBD1. After removal of 0 bases from V and 5 bases from J, the junction contained 4 bases not matched to a gene. From germline, CDR1 is SGHRS and CDR2 YFSETQ. The CDR3 has 14 amino acids.

V and J are TRBV25-1 and TRBJ2-1; 8 positions agree with TRBD2. J was trimmed by 6 bases and V by 2 bases; bases with no gene match: 3. CDR3 length equals 14 residues. CDR1 and CDR2 (germline): MGHDK, SYGVNS. The CDR3 DNA reads TGTGCCAGCAGTGAAGGGACTAGAACCAATGAGCAGTTCTTC. Translated, it gives CASSEGTRTNEQFF.

The rearrangement uses TRBV5-4 and TRBJ2-5; TRBD2 is a possible D gene (6 bases). Trimming left V 4 bases short and J 0 bases short, with 16 bases between. Germline-derived CDR1 and CDR2 are SGHNT and YYREEE (reference sequence). The length of the CDR3 is 16 residues. The CDR3 protein is CASSPWDPGDQETQYF. In nucleotides, the CDR3 is TGTGCCAGCAGCCCATGGGACCCGGGGGACCAAGAGACCCAGTACTTC.

This chain joins TRBV20-1 and TRBJ1-2; tentative D call: TRBD1 (5 bases). Germline V gene sequence: CDR1 DFQATT, CDR2 SNEGSKA (reference sequence). CDR3 length equals 13 residues. The ends were cut back, 0 bases at V and 5 bases at J, with 10 bases in the middle. The DNA of the CDR3 is TGCAGTGCTAGAGATCCAGGGTGGTATGGCTACACCTTC. Translated, it gives CSARDPGWYGYTF.

The chain employs TRBV5-1 and TRBJ1-1; TRBD1 might be the D (5 bases). This CDR3 is built from 15 residues. The germline V gene encodes CDR1 SGHRS and CDR2 YFSETQ. V lost 4 bases and J 0 bases, leaving 13 bases between the germline ends. The CDR3: CASSPKQGMNTEAFF. For the CDR3, the DNA is TGCGCCAGCAGCCCCAAGCAGGGCATGAACACTGAAGCTTTCTTT.

V gene TRBV25-1 combines with J gene TRBJ2-4; tentatively, D is TRBD2 (6 bases). The germline V gene has CDR1 MGHDK and CDR2 SYGVNS. There are 12 residues in the CDR3. V was cut by 7 bases and J by 8 bases, with 12 bases left in between. The CDR3 loop is CASTPGGHIQYF. CDR3 sequence (DNA): TGTGCCAGCACCCCCGGGGGTCACATTCAGTACTTC.

The chain has TRBV4-1 and TRBJ2-1; TRBD2 matches 12 bases. Germline CDR1 reads MGHRA; CDR2 reads YSYEKL. This CDR3 has 15 amino acids. V dropped 4 bases and J dropped 12; count of bases not matched to a gene: 10. The CDR3 loop reads CASSLLAGGGDGQFF. The CDR3 DNA reads TGCGCCAGCAGCCTACTAGCGGGGGGCGGAGATGGGCAGTTCTTC.

The rearrangement links TRBV24-1 to TRBJ2-1; D is undetermined. This CDR3 spans 11 amino acids. With 2 bases removed from V and 9 bases from J, the gap between germline ends came to 4 bases. Germline assignment: CDR1 KGHDR and CDR2 SFDVKD. CDR3 loop: CATSDYGEQFF. The CDR3 DNA follows: TGTGCCACCAGTGATTACGGTGAGCAGTTCTTC.

CDR3 region: CASSPRTGNREQYF. DNA of the CDR3: TGTGCCAGCAGCCCCCGGACGGGTAACCGCGAGCAGTACTTC. The rearrangement uses TRBV5-4 and TRBJ2-7; D call uncertain. V dropped 4 bases and J dropped 6 bases, with 17 bases sitting between them. The germline CDR1 and CDR2 sequences are SGHNT and YYREEE (reference sequence). The CDR3 is 14 residues long.

The V and J genes are TRBV20-1 and TRBJ1-5; the D is unclear. This CDR3 spans 14 amino acids. V was clipped by 0 bases and J by 5 bases, with 11 bases between them. CDR1 is DFQATT, CDR2 SNEGSKA, per germline (reference sequence). The CDR3 sequence is CSARDMAGDQPQHF. Written as DNA, the CDR3 is TGCAGTGCTAGAGATATGGCTGGGGATCAGCCCCAGCATTTT.

V usage is TRBV15 and J usage is TRBJ2-3; a weak D match, TRBD1 (6 bases). The germline gives CDR1 LNHNV, CDR2 YYDKDF (reference sequence). The length of the CDR3 is 16 residues. Trimming removed 0 bases at V and 2 bases at J, with 12 bases between. The CDR3 DNA sequence: TGTGCCACCAGCAGAGATAAGGGGGTTCTCACAGATACGCAGTATTTT. It specifies CATSRDKGVLTDTQYF. The full variable domain, rest sourced from reference TRBV15 and TRBJ2-3, is DAMVIQNPRYQVTQFGKPVTLSCSQTLNHNVMYWYQQKSSQAPKLLFHYYDKDFNNEADTPDNFQSRRPNTSFCFLDIRSPGLGDTAMYLCATSRDKGVLTDTQYFGPGTRLTVL.

In this sample, this clonotype turned up once. V usage is TRBV20-1 and J usage is TRBJ1-1; possible D gene TRBD1, 5 bases. This CDR3 spans 11 amino acids. CDR1 DFQATT and CDR2 SNEGSKA come from the germline V gene (reference sequence). For the CDR3, the DNA is TGCAGAGGGACGGGGAACACTGAAGCTTTCTTT. Its translation: CRGTGNTEAFF.

The rearrangement uses TRBV6-6 and TRBJ2-1, with no clear D. CDR1 is MNHNY and CDR2 is SVGAGI in the germline V gene (reference sequence). The CDR3 has 13 residues. V dropped 10 bases and J dropped 10 bases, with 20 bases sitting between them. CDR3 protein: CATTQSPSWEQFF. The CDR3 nucleotides read TGTGCCACAACACAGTCCCCGTCTTGGGAGCAGTTCTTC.

The V gene is TRBV9, the J gene TRBJ2-3, with TRBD1 identical over 7 bases. CDR1 is SGDLS, CDR2 YYNGEE, per germline. There are 15 residues in the CDR3. V shed 3 bases and J 1 base; nucleotides not matched to a gene: 5. The DNA of the CDR3 is TGTGCCAGCAGCGCAAGGGACAGCCGCACAGATACGCAGTATTTT. As protein: CASSARDSRTDTQYF.

This chain connects TRBV6-6 to TRBJ1-5; no definite D call. Germline assignment: CDR1 MNHNY and CDR2 SVGAGI (reference sequence). Trimming took 5 bases from V and 5 from J, leaving 13 bases between them. This CDR3 is 14 amino acids long. CDR3 residues: CASSPNGVHQPQHF. The CDR3 DNA is TGTGCCAGCAGTCCGAACGGGGTCCATCAGCCCCAGCATTTT.

Here the CDR3 DNA reads TGTGCCAGCAGCTCCCCAGGGGGGTACACTGAAGCTTTCTTT. Protein product: CASSSPGGYTEAFF. The chain carries TRBV7-9 and TRBJ1-1; 7 bases line up with TRBD1. V was clipped by 4 bases and J by 3 bases; unmatched bases: 5. Germline loops: CDR1 SEHNR, CDR2 FQNEAQ (reference sequence). This CDR3 contains 14 residues.

The chain joins TRBV20-1 to TRBJ2-3; 7 nucleotides agree with TRBD2. CDR3 length: 15 amino acids. The J segment lost 3 bases and the V segment lost 2 bases, leaving 8 bases of the junction unmatched. The germline gives CDR1 DFQATT, CDR2 SNEGSKA (reference sequence). The CDR3 region is CSARHWDYGTDTQYF. The CDR3 coding sequence is TGCAGTGCTAGACACTGGGACTACGGTACAGATACGCAGTATTTT.

This chain joins TRBV2 and TRBJ2-1, with D perhaps matching TRBD1 or TRBD2 (5 bases each). Germline V CDR1 and CDR2: SNHLY, FYNNEI. V lost 3 bases and J 15 bases, leaving 12 bases between the germline ends. The CDR3 contains 11 residues. The DNA for the CDR3 is TGTGCCAGCAGTGATTGGGACGGATGGTTCTTC. This codes for CASSDWDGWFF.